This T cell receptor beta chain was sequenced for a study of blood T cells in healthy people across ages. The study, taken as a whole, reports: Comparison with aged donors showed that long-lived donors had more naive CD4+ cells and higher diversity.

Whenever a sample was processed, at least 6.5 million PBMCs were isolated. Trimming cost V 6 bases and J 6 bases, with 14 bases left between them. This CDR3 contains 13 residues. CDR1 is MDHEN, CDR2 SYDVKM, per germline. Details on this clonotype: Its matching antigen is unknown.

PCR was performed a second time for about 7 to 12 cycles using a sample-barcoded 5' primer and a J-beta primer mix. TCRdb passed the 5' RACE reads through MiXCR, listing each CDR3 protein once. The repertoire has roughly 680,000 distinct CDR3 sequences, approximately 49% of them found once; the top ten carry roughly 34%. Sequenced material: blood. J is TRBJ1-1 and V is TRBV28, with D tentatively TRBD1 (5 bases). The clonotype comes from an older woman in good health. The CDR3 reads CASRTAGLAEAFF. The CDR3 DNA reads as TGTGCCAGCAGGACCGCGGGGCTCGCTGAAGCTTTCTTT.